The source of this T cell receptor beta chain is a study of blood T cell repertoires in COVID-19. As originally analysed: The authors estimated nucleated cell counts from reference gene primer amplification. Measured with immunoSEQ multiplex PCR; TCRdb has only the in-frame clones, and not every one. The D gene and trimming were derived from the DNA, and the V and J assignments and clone size from that table. There are 90,000 to 100,000 clones in the sample; over 70% occur only once, and around 10% lies in the top ten. This clone has just a few counts. Per germline, CDR1 SNHLY and CDR2 FYNNEI. This CDR3 is built from 14 residues. Losses at the gene ends were 6 bases for V and 6 bases for J; bases not matched to a gene: 6.

The sequenced sample consisted of peripheral blood. V usage is TRBV2 and J usage is TRBJ1-5; 9 bases line up with TRBD1. This TCR was sampled from a woman aged 80 or older with acute or convalescent COVID-19. For the CDR3, the DNA is TGTGCCAGCAGCGGGGTGGACAGGGGTCAGCCCCAGCATTTT. Translation: CASSGVDRGQPQHF.